This T cell receptor (beta chain) comes out of a study of identical twins. In this sample, this clonotype turned up a few times. Antigen specificity is unknown. TCRdb called the 5' RACE reads again in MiXCR, with one record for every CDR3 protein. The repertoire consists of about 530,000 distinct CDR3 sequences, with 20% to 25% occurring once and the leading ten covering 0.48%. There are 13 residues in the CDR3. Germline V gives CDR1 SQVTM, CDR2 ANQGSEA. J was trimmed by 3 bases and V by 4 bases; bases with no gene match: 5. Regarding the study as a whole: Insertions were fewer in abundant cord blood beta clonotypes, whereas memory repertoires showed none of this pattern.

Separately, the same data were catalogued under a study of yellow fever vaccine responses in identical twins.

The rearrangement links TRBV29-1 to TRBJ2-7, with 8 bases identical to TRBD1. This receptor was taken from a woman aged 18-29 years in good health. Sequencing was done on a sample of CD4+ T cells sorted from blood. The CDR3 loop reads CSVVRGHDYEQYF. In DNA form, the CDR3 reads TGCAGCGTTGTCAGGGGGCATGACTACGAGCAGTACTTC.